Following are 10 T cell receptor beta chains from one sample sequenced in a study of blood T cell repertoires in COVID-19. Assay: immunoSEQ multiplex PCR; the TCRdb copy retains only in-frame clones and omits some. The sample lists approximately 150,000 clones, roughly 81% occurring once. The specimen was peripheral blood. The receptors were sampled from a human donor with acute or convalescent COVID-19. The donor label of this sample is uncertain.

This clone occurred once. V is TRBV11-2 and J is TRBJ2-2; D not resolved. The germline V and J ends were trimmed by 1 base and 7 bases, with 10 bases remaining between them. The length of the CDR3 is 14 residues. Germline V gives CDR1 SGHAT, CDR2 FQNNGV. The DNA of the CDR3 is TGTGCCAGCAGCTTAGGGCGGCCCGGCGGGGAGCTGTTTTTT. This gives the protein CASSLGRPGGELFF.

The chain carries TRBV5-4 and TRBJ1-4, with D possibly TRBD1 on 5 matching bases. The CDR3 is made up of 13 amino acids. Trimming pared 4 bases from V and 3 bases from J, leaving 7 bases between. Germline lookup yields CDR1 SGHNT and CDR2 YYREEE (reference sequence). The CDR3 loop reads CASSGAPNEKLFF. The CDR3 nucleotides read TGTGCCAGCAGCGGGGCACCTAATGAAAAACTGTTTTTT.

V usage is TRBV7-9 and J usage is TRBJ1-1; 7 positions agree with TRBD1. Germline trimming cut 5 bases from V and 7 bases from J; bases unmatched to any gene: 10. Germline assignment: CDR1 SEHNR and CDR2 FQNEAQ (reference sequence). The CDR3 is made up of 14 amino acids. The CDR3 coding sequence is TGTGCCAGCAGCCAGGACAGGCCCGGGGATGAAGCTTTCTTT. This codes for CASSQDRPGDEAFF. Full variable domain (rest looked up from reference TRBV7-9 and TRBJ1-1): DTGVSQNPRHKITKRGQNVTFRCDPISEHNRLYWYRQTLGQGPEFLTYFQNEAQLEKSRLLSDRFSAERPKGSFSTLEIQRTEQGDSAMYLCASSQDRPGDEAFFGQGTRLTVV.

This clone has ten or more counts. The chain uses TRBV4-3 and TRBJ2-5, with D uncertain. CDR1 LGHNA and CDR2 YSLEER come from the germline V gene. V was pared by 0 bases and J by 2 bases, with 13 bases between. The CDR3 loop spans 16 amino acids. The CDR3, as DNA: TGCGCCAGCAGCCAAGAGATGTCAGGTGGGCAAGAGACCCAGTACTTC. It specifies CASSQEMSGGQETQYF.

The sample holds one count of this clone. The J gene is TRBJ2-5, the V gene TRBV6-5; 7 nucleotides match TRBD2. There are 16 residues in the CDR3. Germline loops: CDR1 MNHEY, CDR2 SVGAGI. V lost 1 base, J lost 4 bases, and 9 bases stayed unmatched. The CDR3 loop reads CASSYWGGSSGETQYF. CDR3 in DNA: TGTGCCAGCAGTTACTGGGGCGGGAGTTCGGGAGAGACCCAGTACTTC.

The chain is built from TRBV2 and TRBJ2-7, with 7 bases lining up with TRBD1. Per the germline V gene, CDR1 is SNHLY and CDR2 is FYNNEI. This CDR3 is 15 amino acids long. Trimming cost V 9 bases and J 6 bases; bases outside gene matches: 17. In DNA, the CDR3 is TGTGCCAGTACCCAAGGTAGGGGGCACCTCGGCGAGCAGTACTTC. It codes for CASTQGRGHLGEQYF.

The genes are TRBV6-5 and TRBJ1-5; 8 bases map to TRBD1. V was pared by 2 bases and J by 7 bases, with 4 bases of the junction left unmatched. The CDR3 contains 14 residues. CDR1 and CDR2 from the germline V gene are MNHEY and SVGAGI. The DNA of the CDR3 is TGTGCCAGCAGTTACGGACAGGGAGGGCAGCCCCAGCATTTT. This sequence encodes CASSYGQGGQPQHF.

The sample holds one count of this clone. The CDR3 region is CATRDGGGYTF. CDR3 nucleotides: TGTGCCACACGAGACGGCGGTGGCTACACCTTC. The chain links TRBV7-3 to TRBJ1-2; D not resolved. The CDR3 length is 11 residues. V shed 10 bases and J shed 7 bases, with 13 bases lying between them. Per the germline V gene, CDR1 is SGHTA and CDR2 is FQGTGA.

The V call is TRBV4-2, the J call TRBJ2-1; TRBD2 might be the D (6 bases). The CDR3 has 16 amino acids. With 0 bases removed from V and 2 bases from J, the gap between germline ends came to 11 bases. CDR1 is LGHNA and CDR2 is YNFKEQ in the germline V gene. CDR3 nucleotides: TGTGCCAGCAGCCAAGATCGGCCGGGGGCCTACAATGAGCAGTTCTTC. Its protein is CASSQDRPGAYNEQFF.

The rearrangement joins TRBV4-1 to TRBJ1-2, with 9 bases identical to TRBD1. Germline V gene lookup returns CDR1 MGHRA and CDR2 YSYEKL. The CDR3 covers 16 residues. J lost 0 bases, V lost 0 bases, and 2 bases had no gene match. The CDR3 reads CASSQEDRGANYGYTF. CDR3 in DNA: TGCGCCAGCAGCCAAGAGGACAGGGGAGCTAACTATGGCTACACCTTC.